A selection of T cell receptor beta chains follows, all from one sample in a study. TCRdb fed the RT-PCR reads into MiXCR, producing one record per CDR3 protein. The table lists about 680,000 distinct CDR3 sequences, 11% to 15% of them singletons. Sequenced sample: memory CD4+ T cells from blood. Receptors were obtained from a female donor in good health, serving as a healthy control. Both conserved end residues are trimmed from each CDR3. The order of the fields is V gene, J gene, CDR3 protein.

>TRBV10-3|TRBJ1-5
AISDRGSGYSNQPQH
>TRBV6-2/TRBV6-3|TRBJ2-7
ASRRRAFTYEQY
>TRBV6-5|TRBJ2-3
ASSPRRMDTQY
>TRBV12-3/TRBV12-4|TRBJ1-1
ASSGMYRGPGQAF
>TRBV20-1|TRBJ1-4
SAKRPGQIFEKLF
>TRBV3-1|TRBJ2-5
ASSQGDRGEETQY
>TRBV20-1|TRBJ2-1
SAGTSGGYNEQF
>TRBV4-2|TRBJ2-1
ASSHQGDFMDEQF
>TRBV20-1|TRBJ1-2
SATLGIYGYT
>TRBV20-1|TRBJ1-1
SARAQTGGAEAF
>TRBV6-2/TRBV6-3|TRBJ2-4
ANPKKGAIQY
>TRBV20-1|TRBJ2-7
SAPRRGALGISPYEQY
>TRBV7-2|TRBJ1-1
ASSLWGPTGTNTEAF
>TRBV7-9|TRBJ2-3
ASSLAGLGTDTQY
>TRBV24-1|TRBJ1-2
ATSDGGRNYGYT
>TRBV9|TRBJ2-3
ASSVAGWDDTQY
>TRBV6-2/TRBV6-3|TRBJ2-1
ASSYLDRGSYNEQF
>TRBV20-1|TRBJ2-3
SATPTGGRADTQY
>TRBV12-3/TRBV12-4|TRBJ1-1
ASSLKDRATEAF
>TRBV7-2|TRBJ1-1
ASSAQGFSEAF
>TRBV6-2/TRBV6-3|TRBJ1-5
ASSYTGQKYSNQPQH
>TRBV6-5|TRBJ1-3
ASSLLGVPTPSGNTIY
>TRBV20-1|TRBJ2-1
SASGPPVRSGRGNEQF
>TRBV7-2|TRBJ2-7
ASSLARVGLSYEQY
>TRBV7-3|TRBJ2-3
ASSADRGGLTDTQY
>TRBV7-8|TRBJ1-6
ASSLDPANSPLH
>TRBV24-1|TRBJ2-5
ATSDPTGGTQETQY
>TRBV20-1|TRBJ2-1
SARDPGLAGDEQF
>TRBV29-1|TRBJ1-1
SVGGTGRNTEAF